Presented here are 27 T cell receptor beta chains from one specimen sequenced in a study of T cell repertoires in cytomegalovirus infection. MiXCR, applied by TCRdb to the reads, yields one record per CDR3 protein. Of roughly 230,000 distinct CDR3 sequences listed, 22% were seen once; the top ten hold 18%. The sample comprised CD8+ T cells from PBMCs. These receptors were collected from a human donor in good health (CMV status not recorded). Some clones in this sample may be carry-over from other donors' samples.

As for this clonotype: Being one base from a much bigger clone, this may be a read error. This chain connects TRBV12-3 or TRBV12-4 to TRBJ2-2; D is undetermined. Trimming cost V 6 bases and J 5 bases, with 7 bases left between them. The CDR3 has 12 residues. The CDR3 loop is CASSPITGELFF. The CDR3 DNA reads as TGTGCCAGCAGCCCCATTACCGGGGAGCTGTTTTTT.

This clonotype was counted a few times. This chain links TRBV7-8 with TRBJ1-1; 8 bases are shared with TRBD1. Looked up from germline, CDR1 is SGHVS and CDR2 is FQNEAQ. J was trimmed by 4 bases and V by 5 bases; bases with no gene match: 6. The CDR3 spans 14 residues. As DNA, the CDR3 is TGTGCCAGCAGCCCTTATACAGGGGGCACTGAAGCTTTCTTT. As protein: CASSPYTGGTEAFF. The entire variable domain, with the rest obtained from reference TRBV7-8 and TRBJ1-1, is as follows: GAGVSQSPRYKVAKRGQDVALRCDPISGHVSLFWYQQALGQGPEFLTYFQNEAQLDKSGLPSDRFFAERPEGSVSTLKIQRTQQEDSAVYLCASSPYTGGTEAFFGQGTRLTVV.

This clonotype came up once. The chain combines TRBV11-3 with TRBJ2-1; TRBD2 might be the D (6 bases). Looked up from germline, CDR1 is SGHNT and CDR2 is YENEEA. Deletions cut 0 bases from V and 7 bases from J, with 13 bases between. This CDR3 comprises 15 residues. The CDR3 loop is CASSLDAGGGNEQFF. The CDR3 nucleotides read TGTGCCAGCAGCTTAGATGCAGGTGGGGGGAATGAGCAGTTCTTC. Full variable domain (outside the CDR3, taken from reference TRBV11-3 and TRBJ2-1): EAGVVQSPRYKIIEKKQPVAFWCNPISGHNTLYWYLQNLGQGPELLIRYENEEAVDDSQLPKDRFSAERLKGVDSTLKIQPAELGDSAVYLCASSLDAGGGNEQFFGPGTRLTVL.

This clonotype has ten or more counts. This chain links TRBV7-2 with TRBJ2-7; D might be TRBD2 (5 bases). Germline CDR1 is SGHTA and CDR2 is FQGNSA. The V gene lost 5 bases and the J gene lost 6 bases, with 11 bases spanning the gap. There are 12 residues in the CDR3. The CDR3 sequence: CASSLGLGEQYF. In nucleotides, the CDR3 is TGTGCCAGCAGCCTAGGACTCGGCGAGCAGTACTTC.

The gene calls are TRBV11-3 and TRBJ2-2; 7 bases are a match to TRBD1. Trimming took 0 bases from V and 3 from J; bases not matched to a gene: 7. From germline, CDR1 is SGHNT and CDR2 YENEEA. The CDR3 covers 17 residues. The CDR3 spells CASSLDSTGVDTGELFF. CDR3 nucleotide sequence: TGTGCCAGCAGCTTAGACTCCACAGGGGTGGACACCGGGGAGCTGTTTTTT.

This clonotype was seen a handful of times. The chain carries TRBV7-8 and TRBJ2-1; maybe TRBD1 (5 bases). Trimming stripped 5 bases from V and 0 bases from J, with 14 bases between. CDR3 length: 16 residues. Germline V gene data show CDR1 as SGHVS and CDR2 as FQNEAQ. The CDR3 nucleotides are TGTGCCAGCAGCACCCCCAGGGCCATCTCCTACAATGAGCAGTTCTTC. It specifies CASSTPRAISYNEQFF.

As to this clonotype: A much larger clone differs by one base, so this may be a read error. The chain recombines TRBV7-2 with TRBJ2-1; 11 bases are a match to TRBD2. The CDR3 extends over 19 amino acids. Losses at the gene ends were 5 bases for V and 9 bases for J; bases not matched to a gene: 21. CDR1 is SGHTA and CDR2 is FQGNSA in the germline V gene. The CDR3 reads CASSPTRPFSGGALGEQFF. DNA for the CDR3: TGTGCCAGCAGCCCCACCCGCCCTTTTAGCGGGGGGGCTTTGGGTGAGCAGTTCTTC.

This sequence joins TRBV2 and TRBJ1-4, with D possibly matching TRBD1 (5 bases). V was cut by 6 bases and J by 0 bases, with 17 bases left in between. This CDR3 contains 17 residues. CDR1 and CDR2 from the germline V gene are SNHLY and FYNNEI. The DNA of the CDR3 is TGTGCCAGCAGCCGACAGTTCAACTCTGCAACTAATGAAAAACTGTTTTTT. It codes for CASSRQFNSATNEKLFF.

The chain combines TRBV28 with TRBJ2-5; tentatively, D is TRBD2 (6 bases). The CDR3 consists of 11 residues. Germline-derived CDR1 and CDR2 are MDHEN and SYDVKM. V shed 9 bases and J shed 5 bases, with 10 bases lying between them. CDR3 residues: CARPGVETQYF. The CDR3 DNA sequence: TGTGCCAGGCCGGGGGTGGAGACCCAGTACTTC.

This clonotype was detected many times. The chain joins TRBV7-8 to TRBJ2-3; 8 nucleotides match TRBD2. CDR3 length equals 15 residues. CDR1 is SGHVS and CDR2 is FQNEAQ in the germline V gene. J was trimmed by 5 bases and V by 1 base; bases with no gene match: 5. CDR3 bases: TGTGCCAGCAGCTTAGACGGGGGGGCGGTAGATACGCAGTATTTT. Protein: CASSLDGGAVDTQYF.

This clonotype was detected only a few times. The rearrangement joins TRBV10-3 to TRBJ1-5; the match to TRBD1 covers 7 bases. Germline loops: CDR1 ENHRY, CDR2 SYGVKD. Trimming took 3 bases from V and 0 from J; bases not matched to a gene: 8. CDR3 length: 17 amino acids. The CDR3 bases are TGTGCCATCAGTGACACCAGGACAGGAATTAGCAATCAGCCCCAGCATTTT. It codes for CAISDTRTGISNQPQHF.

The table lists this clonotype with a few counts. This rearrangement joins TRBV12-3 or TRBV12-4 to TRBJ2-7, with 7 bases that match TRBD1. Trimming took 5 bases from V and 7 from J; bases not matched to a gene: 11. The CDR3 is 14 residues long. CDR3 residues: CASSDNRGLKEQYF. As DNA, the CDR3 is TGTGCCAGCAGTGATAACAGGGGATTGAAGGAGCAGTACTTC.

This clonotype was counted a few times. This chain joins TRBV29-1 and TRBJ1-5; 10 bases align to TRBD1. Trimming removed 3 bases from V and 7 bases from J; junction bases left unmatched: 6. CDR1 is SQVTM, CDR2 ANQGSEA, per germline. The CDR3 runs to 14 residues. The CDR3 DNA reads TGCAGCGTTGAGGGACAGGGGTTCGGCCAGCCCCAGCATTTT. It yields the protein CSVEGQGFGQPQHF.

The sample holds a few counts of this clonotype. The chain joins TRBV20-1 to TRBJ2-1; TRBD1 matches 7 bases. With 5 bases clipped from V and 1 base from J, the junction kept 2 bases outside the gene matches. Germline V gene sequence: CDR1 DFQATT, CDR2 SNEGSKA (reference sequence). CDR3 length: 13 amino acids. The CDR3 protein is CSAPGQSYNEQFF. The CDR3 nucleotides read TGCAGTGCTCCGGGACAGTCCTACAATGAGCAGTTCTTC.

The chain recombines TRBV29-1 with TRBJ2-7, with 7 positions matching TRBD1. Unmatched junction bases numbered 11, after V lost 6 bases and J lost 3 bases. Per germline, CDR1 SQVTM and CDR2 ANQGSEA. This CDR3 is 14 amino acids long. CDR3 sequence: CSVSGGQVGYEQYF. In DNA form, the CDR3 reads TGCAGCGTAAGCGGTGGACAGGTCGGCTACGAGCAGTACTTC.

J is TRBJ2-3 and V is TRBV6-5; 8 positions match TRBD1. Germline CDR1 is MNHEY and CDR2 is SVGAGI. Germline trimming cut 5 bases from V and 0 bases from J; bases unmatched to any gene: 4. This CDR3 has 15 residues. In DNA, the CDR3 is TGTGCCAGCAGTCAGGGGGCGACTAGCACAGATACGCAGTATTTT. Amino acid sequence: CASSQGATSTDTQYF.

This clonotype was counted ten times or more. The chain has TRBV7-2 and TRBJ1-1, with 11 bases fitting TRBD1. The V gene's germline CDR1 is SGHTA and CDR2 FQGNSA. The V segment lost 5 bases and the J segment 6 bases; nucleotides outside the gene matches: 8. The CDR3 runs 15 residues. CDR3 loop: CASSIRTGGASEAFF. CDR3 nucleotide sequence: TGTGCCAGCAGCATACGGACAGGGGGCGCGTCTGAAGCTTTCTTT.

The chain recombines TRBV28 with TRBJ2-5, with 7 bases lining up with TRBD1. The V and J ends lost 5 bases and 5 bases, in that order; junction bases with no gene match: 8. The germline gives CDR1 MDHEN, CDR2 SYDVKM. This CDR3 is 14 amino acids long. CDR3 loop: CASSPGQAAETQYF. The CDR3, as DNA: TGTGCCAGCAGTCCTGGACAGGCTGCGGAGACCCAGTACTTC.

This clonotype came up once. This chain connects TRBV28 to TRBJ2-3; 9 nucleotides line up with TRBD2. This CDR3 is 14 amino acids long. V dropped 5 bases and J dropped 4; count of bases not matched to a gene: 4. The germline gives CDR1 MDHEN, CDR2 SYDVKM. CDR3 region: CASSAGGLPDTQYF. CDR3 coding DNA: TGTGCCAGCAGTGCGGGGGGGCTCCCAGATACGCAGTATTTT. Full variable domain (remainder filled in from reference TRBV28 and TRBJ2-3): DVKVTQSSRYLVKRTGEKVFLECVQDMDHENMFWYRQDPGLGLRLIYFSYDVKMKEKGDIPEGYSVSREKKERFSLILESASTNQTSMYLCASSAGGLPDTQYFGPGTRLTVL.

The CDR3 sequence: CASSIARNQPQHF. The CDR3 coding sequence is TGTGCCAGTAGTATAGCCAGGAATCAGCCCCAGCATTTT. The chain joins TRBV19 to TRBJ1-5; D is undetermined. Germline CDR1 reads LNHDA; CDR2 reads SQIVND (reference sequence). Trimming cost V 1 base and J 4 bases, with 5 bases left between them. This CDR3 contains 13 residues.

This clonotype was picked up a small number of times. The chain employs TRBV20-1 and TRBJ2-7; D gene uncertain. CDR3 length equals 13 residues. V dropped 3 bases and J dropped 0 bases, with 9 bases sitting between them. In germline, CDR1 is DFQATT, CDR2 SNEGSKA (reference sequence). This CDR3 is CSARGRSSYEQYF. In nucleotides, the CDR3 is TGCAGTGCTAGGGGTAGGAGCTCCTACGAGCAGTACTTC.

This clonotype was seen repeatedly, ten times or more. J is TRBJ1-4 and V is TRBV11-2; 8 bases are shared with TRBD1. The CDR3 consists of 15 residues. After removal of 5 bases from V and 7 bases from J, the junction contained 9 bases not matched to a gene. CDR1 is SGHAT, CDR2 FQNNGV, per germline. This CDR3 is CASSPGQGRIEKLFF. The CDR3 nucleotides are TGTGCCAGCAGCCCAGGACAGGGAAGAATTGAAAAACTGTTTTTT.

This clonotype came up a few times. This rearrangement joins TRBV28 to TRBJ1-5; tentatively, D is TRBD1 (6 bases). The germline CDR1 and CDR2 sequences are MDHEN and SYDVKM. This CDR3 spans 16 amino acids. V was pared by 10 bases and J by 1 base, with 20 bases between. CDR3 sequence: CAIGRQGRISNQPQHF. CDR3 bases: TGTGCCATCGGGAGGCAGGGGCGGATCAGCAATCAGCCCCAGCATTTT.

The chain links TRBV9 to TRBJ2-1; 9 nucleotides match TRBD1. V lost 4 bases to trimming and J lost 8 bases; unmatched junction nucleotides: 7. Germline CDR1 is SGDLS and CDR2 is YYNGEE. The length of the CDR3 is 14 residues. The CDR3 region has the DNA TGTGCCAGCAGCCCGTGGACAGGGGTCGATGAGCAGTTCTTC. This translates into CASSPWTGVDEQFF.

In its sample, this clonotype was seen many times. The chain is built from TRBV28 and TRBJ2-3, with 7 bases lining up with TRBD1. The CDR3 runs 15 residues. J lost 2 bases, V lost 4 bases, and 6 bases had no gene match. CDR1 MDHEN and CDR2 SYDVKM come from the germline V gene. This chain's CDR3 is CASSSDDRDTDTQYF. Here the CDR3 DNA reads TGTGCCAGCAGTTCGGATGACAGGGACACAGATACGCAGTATTTT.

There are a few counts of this clonotype. CDR3 in DNA: TGTGCCAGCAGCTTGGGAACAGGGGGCGATTCGGGAAACATTCAGTACTTC. Translated, it gives CASSLGTGGDSGNIQYF. V usage is TRBV5-4 and J usage is TRBJ2-4, with 9 bases lining up with TRBD1. This CDR3 has 17 residues. Per the germline V gene, CDR1 is SGHNT and CDR2 is YYREEE (reference sequence). Losses at the gene ends were 0 bases for V and 6 bases for J; bases not matched to a gene: 10.

J is TRBJ1-1 and V is TRBV12-3 or TRBV12-4; possible D gene TRBD1, 6 bases. The CDR3 has 14 amino acids. The V end was cut by 5 bases, the J end by 1 base, with 11 bases between. In DNA form, the CDR3 reads TGTGCCAGCAGTGTAACAGGGAGGAACACTGAAGCTTTCTTT. It translates to CASSVTGRNTEAFF.